Shown below are 6 T cell receptor beta chains from a single sample sequenced in a study of T cell responses to AZD1222 COVID-19 vaccine. The protocol was immunoSEQ multiplex PCR, while the TCRdb copy is restricted to in-frame clones and leaves out a portion. This table holds about 140,000 clones, 75% to 90% found once. This sample comprised peripheral blood, obtained on day 0 of AZD1222 vaccination. The receptors here all came from an adult in good health.

The chain recombines TRBV4-1 with TRBJ2-7; weak D call: TRBD2 (5 bases). The CDR3 consists of 16 residues. Germline assignment: CDR1 MGHRA and CDR2 YSYEKL. Trimming pared 4 bases from V and 0 bases from J, leaving 16 bases between. CDR3 residues: CASSPLPAELSYEQYF. The CDR3, as DNA: TGCGCCAGCAGCCCCCTCCCAGCGGAGCTCTCCTACGAGCAGTACTTC.

The V call is TRBV30, the J call TRBJ1-3, with 7 bases matching TRBD1. V lost 4 bases, J lost 2 bases, and 5 bases stayed unmatched. The CDR3 is 14 amino acids. Germline assignment: CDR1 GTSNPN and CDR2 SVGIG (reference sequence). The CDR3 loop reads CAWTNTGAGNTIYF. The CDR3 DNA reads as TGTGCCTGGACCAATACAGGGGCTGGAAACACCATATATTTT.

The chain carries TRBV6-5 and TRBJ2-7, with 11 bases matching TRBD1. CDR1 MNHEY and CDR2 SVGAGI come from the germline V gene. The CDR3 extends over 13 amino acids. The ends lost 8 bases at V and 4 bases at J; junction bases unmatched: 4. CDR3 nucleotides: TGTGCCAGCTGGACAGGGGGCGCATACGAGCAGTACTTC. This translates into CASWTGGAYEQYF.

The J gene is TRBJ2-7, the V gene TRBV2; D unclear. This CDR3 has 11 residues. V was pared by 5 bases and J by 4 bases, with 6 bases between. CDR1 and CDR2 (germline): SNHLY, FYNNEI. CDR3 residues: CASSLIYEQYF. The CDR3 region has the DNA TGTGCCAGCAGTTTAATATACGAGCAGTACTTC.

The chain carries TRBV19 and TRBJ2-3; D assignment may be TRBD1 or TRBD2 (6 bases each). Deletions cut 1 base from V and 2 bases from J, with 10 bases between. The CDR3 totals 15 residues. In germline, CDR1 is LNHDA, CDR2 SQIVND (reference sequence). In nucleotides, the CDR3 is TGTGCCAGTAGTATAGGGGGGGCGGACACAGATACGCAGTATTTT. Translated, it gives CASSIGGADTDTQYF.

The sample holds a few counts of this clone. The CDR3 coding sequence is TGTGCCAGCAGCTTGGCCGGGCTCACCATACCCGCCCATAAGAATTCACCCCTCCACTTT. Translation gives CASSLAGLTIPAHKNSPLHF. V gene TRBV5-8 combines with J gene TRBJ1-6; no definite D call. From germline, CDR1 is SGHTS and CDR2 YDEGEE. Trimming took 0 bases from V and 7 from J, leaving 26 bases between them. The CDR3 contains 20 residues.